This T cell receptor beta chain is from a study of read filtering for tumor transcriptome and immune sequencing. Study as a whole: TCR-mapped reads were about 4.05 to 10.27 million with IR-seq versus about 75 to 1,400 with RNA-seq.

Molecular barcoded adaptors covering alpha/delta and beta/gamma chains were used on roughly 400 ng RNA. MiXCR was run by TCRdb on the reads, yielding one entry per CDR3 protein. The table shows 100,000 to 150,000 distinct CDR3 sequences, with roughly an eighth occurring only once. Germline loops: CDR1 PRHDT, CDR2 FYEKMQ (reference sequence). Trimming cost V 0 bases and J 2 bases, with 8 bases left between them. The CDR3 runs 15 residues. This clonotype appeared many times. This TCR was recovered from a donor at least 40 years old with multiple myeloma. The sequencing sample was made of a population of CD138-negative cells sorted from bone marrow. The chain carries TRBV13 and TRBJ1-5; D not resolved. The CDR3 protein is CASSLGSNGNQPQHF. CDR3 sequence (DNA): TGTGCCAGCAGCTTAGGGTCGAACGGCAATCAGCCCCAGCATTTT. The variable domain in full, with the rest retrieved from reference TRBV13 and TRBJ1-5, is AAGVIQSPRHLIKEKRETATLKCYPIPRHDTVYWYQQGPGQDPQFLISFYEKMQSDKGSIPDRFSAQQFSDYHSELNMSSLELGDSALYFCASSLGSNGNQPQHFGDGTRLSIL.